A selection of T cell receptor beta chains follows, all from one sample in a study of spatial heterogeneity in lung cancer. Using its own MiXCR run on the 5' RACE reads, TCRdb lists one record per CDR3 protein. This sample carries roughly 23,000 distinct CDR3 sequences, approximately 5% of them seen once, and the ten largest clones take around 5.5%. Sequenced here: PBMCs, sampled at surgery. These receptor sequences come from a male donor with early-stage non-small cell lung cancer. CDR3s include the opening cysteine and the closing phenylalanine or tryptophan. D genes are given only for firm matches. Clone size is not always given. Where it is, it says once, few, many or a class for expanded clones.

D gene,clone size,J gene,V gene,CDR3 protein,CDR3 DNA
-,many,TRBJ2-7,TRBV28,CASITRGAPTYEQYF,TGTGCCAGCATCACCCGGGGCGCACCTACCTACGAGCAGTACTTC
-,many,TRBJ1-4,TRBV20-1,CSAREPLLEEKLFF,TGCAGTGCTAGAGAACCGCTACTAGAGGAAAAACTGTTTTTT
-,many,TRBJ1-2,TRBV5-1,CASRSETNGVMYGYTF,TGCGCCAGCAGGAGTGAAACCAACGGAGTTATGTATGGCTACACCTTC
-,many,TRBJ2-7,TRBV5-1,CASSLGERDSSAYEQYF,TGCGCCAGCAGCTTGGGGGAGAGGGACTCCTCCGCCTACGAGCAGTACTTC
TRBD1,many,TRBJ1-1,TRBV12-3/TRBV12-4,CASSTGQAGNTEAFF,TGTGCCAGCAGTACGGGACAGGCGGGTAACACTGAAGCTTTCTTT
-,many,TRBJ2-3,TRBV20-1,CSAKVPGTDTQYF,TGCAGTGCTAAGGTCCCTGGCACAGATACGCAGTATTTT
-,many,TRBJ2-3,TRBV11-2,CASRGNTGTDTQYF,TGTGCCAGCAGGGGGAATACAGGCACAGATACGCAGTATTTT
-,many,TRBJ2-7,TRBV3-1,CASSSNRGQLYEQYF,TGTGCCAGCAGCAGTAATCGAGGACAGCTGTACGAGCAGTACTTC
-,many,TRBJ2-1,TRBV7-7,CASSAGLSSYNEQFF,TGTGCTAGCAGCGCGGGATTAAGCTCCTACAATGAGCAGTTCTTC
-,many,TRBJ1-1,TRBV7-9,CASSQGMNTEAFF,TGTGCCAGCAGCCAGGGAATGAACACTGAAGCTTTCTTT
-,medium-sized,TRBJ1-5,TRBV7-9,CASSPSGARGNNQPQHF,TGTGCCAGCAGCCCATCGGGGGCAAGAGGAAACAATCAGCCCCAGCATTTT
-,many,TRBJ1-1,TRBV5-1,CASSLADRSNTEAFF,TGCGCCAGCAGCTTGGCGGACAGATCGAATACTGAAGCTTTCTTT
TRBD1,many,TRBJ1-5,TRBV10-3,CAISSGQGLNQPQHF,TGTGCCATCAGTTCGGGACAGGGTCTGAATCAGCCCCAGCATTTT
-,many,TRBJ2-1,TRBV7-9,CASSDPRPNEQFF,TGTGCCAGCTCCGACCCCAGGCCCAATGAGCAGTTCTTC
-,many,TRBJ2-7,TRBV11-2,CASSPIGDYEQYF,TGTGCCAGCAGCCCAATTGGGGATTACGAGCAGTACTTC
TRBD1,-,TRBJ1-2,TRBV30,CAWIRGGRSHGYTF,TGTGCCTGGATCCGAGGGGGCAGGTCCCATGGCTACACCTTC
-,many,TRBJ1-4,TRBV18,CASSPRGQANEKLFF,TGTGCCAGCTCACCACGGGGACAAGCTAATGAAAAACTGTTTTTT
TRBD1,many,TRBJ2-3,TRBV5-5,CASSLRGTGTVGTQYF,TGTGCCAGCAGCTTGAGGGGAACCGGGACAGTGGGTACGCAGTATTTT
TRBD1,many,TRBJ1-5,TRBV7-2,CASSLLGQGSNQPQHF,TGTGCCAGCAGCTTATTGGGACAGGGGAGCAATCAGCCCCAGCATTTT
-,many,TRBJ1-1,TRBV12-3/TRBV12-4,CASTGQAGLTEAFF,TGTGCCAGCACCGGTCAGGCGGGTTTGACTGAAGCTTTCTTT
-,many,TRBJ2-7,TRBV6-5,CASSYSSLTYEQYF,TGTGCCAGCAGTTACTCCTCCCTGACCTACGAGCAGTACTTC
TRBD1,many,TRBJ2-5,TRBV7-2,CASSGGPGTGRKETQYF,TGTGCCAGCAGCGGGGGCCCCGGGACAGGGAGGAAAGAGACCCAGTACTTC
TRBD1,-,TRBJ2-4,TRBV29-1,CSVVEGANIQYF,TGCAGCGTTGTAGAGGGGGCTAACATTCAGTACTTC
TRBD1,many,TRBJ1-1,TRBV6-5,CASSYSDRLNTEAFF,TGTGCCAGCAGTTACTCGGACAGGTTGAACACTGAAGCTTTCTTT
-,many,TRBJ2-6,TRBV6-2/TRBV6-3,CASSRGHASGANVLTF,TGTGCCAGCAGTCGAGGACATGCCTCTGGGGCCAACGTCCTGACTTTC
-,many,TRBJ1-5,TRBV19,CASSWRSVDQPQHF,TGTGCCAGTAGTTGGCGGTCCGTAGATCAGCCCCAGCATTTT
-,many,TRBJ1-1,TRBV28,CATGGNTEAFF,TGTGCCACCGGGGGGAACACTGAAGCTTTCTTT
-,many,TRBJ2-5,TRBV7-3,CASSLTPQETQYF,TGTGCCAGCAGCTTAACCCCGCAAGAGACCCAGTACTTC
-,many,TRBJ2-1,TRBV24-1,CATGESSYNEQFF,TGTGCCACCGGGGAGAGCTCCTACAATGAGCAGTTCTTC
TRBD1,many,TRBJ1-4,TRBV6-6,CASSYTGAGGTNEKLFF,TGTGCCAGCAGTTACACGGGGGCAGGGGGAACTAATGAAAAACTGTTTTTT
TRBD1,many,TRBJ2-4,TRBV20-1,CSARVGQADIQYF,TGCAGTGCTAGAGTGGGACAGGCGGACATTCAGTACTTC
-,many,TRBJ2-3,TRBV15,CATSRGGAGTDTQYF,TGTGCCACCAGCAGAGGGGGAGCTGGCACAGATACGCAGTATTTT
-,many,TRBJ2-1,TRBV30,CACNSGTAYNEQFF,TGTGCCTGTAACAGCGGGACAGCCTACAATGAGCAGTTCTTC
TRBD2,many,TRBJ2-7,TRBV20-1,CSASDPRTRLHEQYF,TGCAGTGCTAGTGACCCCCGGACTAGGCTCCACGAGCAGTACTTC
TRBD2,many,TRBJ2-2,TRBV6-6,CASRPGLANTGELFF,TGTGCCAGCAGACCGGGACTAGCAAACACCGGGGAGCTGTTTTTT
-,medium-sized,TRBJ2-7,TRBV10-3,CAISDHGTQAGEQYF,TGTGCCATCAGTGACCACGGGACGCAGGCCGGCGAGCAGTACTTC
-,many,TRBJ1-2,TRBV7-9,CASSLVTSNYGYTF,TGTGCCAGCAGCTTAGTTACATCTAACTATGGCTACACCTTC
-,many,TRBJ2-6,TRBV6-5,CASSYSRSSGANVLTF,TGTGCCAGCAGTTACTCGAGGAGCTCTGGGGCCAACGTCCTGACTTTC
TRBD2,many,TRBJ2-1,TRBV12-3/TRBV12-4,CASRKLRGEFF,TGTGCCAGCAGGAAATTGCGGGGGGAGTTCTTC
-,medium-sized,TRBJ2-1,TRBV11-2,CASSLDQSGVGQFF,TGTGCCAGCAGCTTAGATCAATCGGGGGTAGGGCAGTTCTTC
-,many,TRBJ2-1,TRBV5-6,CASSSQTDPYNEQFF,TGTGCCAGCAGCTCGCAGACAGATCCCTACAATGAGCAGTTCTTC
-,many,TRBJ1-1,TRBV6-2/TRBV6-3,CASSYDRLYEAFF,TGTGCCAGCAGTTACGACAGGCTGTATGAAGCTTTCTTT